The next 24 T cell receptor beta chains were all read from a single sample in a study of T-cell reconstitution after alpha-beta-depleted transplantation in children. Preparation of the TCRbeta library used unique molecular identifiers. TCRdb reprocessed the PCR reads with MiXCR, giving one entry per CDR3 protein. This table has 350,000 to 500,000 distinct CDR3 sequences, about 40% appearing once. The input for sequencing was PBMCs, taken before TCRalphabeta/CD19-depleted stem cell transplant. The receptors originated from a girl aged 2-10 years with aplastic anemia, due to receive a stem cell transplant.

This clonotype was picked up many times. The CDR3 DNA reads TGCGCCAGCACCCCGGGACAGGGCTCAAACACTGAAGCTTTCTTT. Translation: CASTPGQGSNTEAFF. V is TRBV5-1 and J is TRBJ1-1, with 9 positions matching TRBD1. Germline values: CDR1 SGHRS, CDR2 YFSETQ. This CDR3 contains 15 residues. After removal of 6 bases from V and 2 bases from J, the junction contained 8 bases not matched to a gene.

This chain joins TRBV20-1 and TRBJ2-3; no clear D gene. The germline V and J ends were trimmed by 0 bases and 14 bases, with 12 bases remaining between them. In germline, CDR1 is DFQATT, CDR2 SNEGSKA (reference sequence). CDR3 length equals 11 residues. The DNA for the CDR3 is TGCAGTGCTAGAGACCCTCCTGCGGCGTATTTT. This codes for CSARDPPAAYF.

This clonotype was counted between two and nine times. The chain joins TRBV11-2 to TRBJ2-1, with D maybe TRBD1 (5 bases). CDR1 and CDR2 (germline): SGHAT, FQNNGV. Trimming removed 3 bases at V and 13 bases at J, with 13 bases between. The CDR3 is made up of 12 amino acids. CDR3 sequence reads: CASSFRQPVQFF. CDR3 nucleotide sequence: TGTGCCAGCAGCTTCCGACAGCCAGTCCAGTTCTTC.

This clonotype occurred many times. V and J are TRBV7-2 and TRBJ1-1; D call uncertain. This CDR3 is built from 14 residues. CDR1 is SGHTA, CDR2 FQGNSA, per germline. The V gene lost 4 bases and the J gene lost 4 bases, with 13 bases spanning the gap. CDR3 nucleotide sequence: TGTGCCAGCAGCTCCGCGGTCCTGAGCACTGAAGCTTTCTTT. As protein: CASSSAVLSTEAFF.

The rearrangement uses TRBV7-2 and TRBJ2-7; 11 nucleotides line up with TRBD2. Germline V gene lookup returns CDR1 SGHTA and CDR2 FQGNSA. The CDR3 length is 16 residues. J lost 3 bases, V lost 3 bases, and 7 bases had no gene match. CDR3 in amino acids: CASSLEGGTSGYEQYF. Written as DNA, the CDR3 is TGTGCCAGCAGCTTGGAGGGAGGGACTAGCGGCTACGAGCAGTACTTC.

The J gene is TRBJ2-1, the V gene TRBV15; 14 positions agree with TRBD2. Germline V gene lookup returns CDR1 LNHNV and CDR2 YYDKDF (reference sequence). CDR3 length: 16 amino acids. J lost 4 bases, V lost 5 bases, and 4 bases had no gene match. The chain's CDR3 is CATSGGTSGRYNEQFF. The CDR3 bases are TGTGCCACCAGCGGTGGGACTAGCGGGAGATACAATGAGCAGTTCTTC. Drawing the rest from reference TRBV15 and TRBJ2-1, the complete variable domain is DAMVIQNPRYQVTQFGKPVTLSCSQTLNHNVMYWYQQKSSQAPKLLFHYYDKDFNNEADTPDNFQSRRPNTSFCFLDIRSPGLGDTAMYLCATSGGTSGRYNEQFFGPGTRLTVL.

There are a few counts of this clonotype. The rearrangement links TRBV12-3 or TRBV12-4 to TRBJ1-1, with 7 bases that match TRBD1. The length of the CDR3 is 15 residues. Trimming took 2 bases from V and 7 from J; bases not matched to a gene: 10. The CDR3 here is CASSLSGGQPFEAFF. The CDR3 DNA reads TGTGCCAGCAGTTTATCGGGGGGACAGCCCTTTGAAGCTTTCTTT.

The V call is TRBV27, the J call TRBJ2-7; TRBD2 agrees at 12 bases. Germline values: CDR1 MNHEY, CDR2 SMNVEV (reference sequence). The CDR3 length is 16 residues. Trimming took 6 bases from V and 2 from J; bases not matched to a gene: 8. CDR3 nucleotides: TGTGCCAGCAGCGACTTGCTAGCGGGAGGGACCTACGAGCAGTACTTC. It specifies CASSDLLAGGTYEQYF.

The chain combines TRBV20-1 with TRBJ2-7, with D possibly called TRBD1 or TRBD2 (7 bases each). Germline CDR1 DFQATT, CDR2 SNEGSKA (reference sequence). Between the trimmed V and J ends, which lost 0 bases and 3 bases, there was a span of 18 bases. CDR3 size: 16 residues. Here the CDR3 DNA reads TGCAGTGCTAGAGATACCCTCAGGGGGAGGGTCTACGAGCAGTACTTC. Its translation is CSARDTLRGRVYEQYF.

The chain has TRBV12-3 or TRBV12-4 and TRBJ2-7; 9 bases match TRBD2. The CDR3 extends over 16 amino acids. V shed 6 bases and J 4 bases; nucleotides not matched to a gene: 13. As DNA, the CDR3 is TGTGCCAGCAGCGTCACCTCCGGACTAGCGAGATACGAGCAGTACTTC. Translating gives CASSVTSGLARYEQYF.

This chain links TRBV6-5 with TRBJ2-7; TRBD2 matches at 7 bases. The CDR3 runs 15 residues. The germline V gene has CDR1 MNHEY and CDR2 SVGAGI. The junction had 5 bases not matched to a gene; V was cut back by 2 bases and J by 1 base. Written as DNA, the CDR3 is TGTGCCAGCAGTTACCGGCTAGCGGAGTCCTACGAGCAGTACTTC. Protein: CASSYRLAESYEQYF.

The chain carries TRBV20-1 and TRBJ2-2; 10 bases align to TRBD2. This CDR3 has 16 amino acids. In germline, CDR1 is DFQATT, CDR2 SNEGSKA (reference sequence). V gave up 1 base and J gave up 6 bases; unmatched junction bases: 8. The CDR3 nucleotides read TGCAGTGCTAGAGTGGGGCTAGCGGGAGTCCCCGGGGAGCTGTTTTTT. Amino acids: CSARVGLAGVPGELFF.

This sequence joins TRBV4-1 and TRBJ2-5, with TRBD2 identical over 10 bases. V was clipped by 6 bases and J by 5 bases; unmatched bases: 9. This CDR3 region has 15 residues. The germline CDR1 and CDR2 sequences are MGHRA and YSYEKL. CDR3 in amino acids: CASRRAGGPEETQYF. The CDR3 region has the DNA TGCGCCAGCAGACGAGCGGGAGGGCCTGAGGAGACCCAGTACTTC.

CDR3 DNA: TGTGCCAGCAGCTTAGCAGGGCAGGGGATCCCCTACGAGCAGTACTTC. This gives the protein CASSLAGQGIPYEQYF. V usage is TRBV7-9 and J usage is TRBJ2-7, with D possibly being TRBD1 (6 bases). There are 16 residues in the CDR3. Germline V CDR1 and CDR2: SEHNR, FQNEAQ (reference sequence). Trimming left V 0 bases short and J 2 bases short, with 14 bases between. The whole variable domain, filled in from reference TRBV7-9 and TRBJ2-7, reads DTGVSQNPRHKITKRGQNVTFRCDPISEHNRLYWYRQTLGQGPEFLTYFQNEAQLEKSRLLSDRFSAERPKGSFSTLEIQRTEQGDSAMYLCASSLAGQGIPYEQYFGPGTRLTVT.

This clonotype showed up just a few times. The chain has TRBV5-1 and TRBJ2-4; 10 bases fit TRBD1. Trimming took 2 bases from V and 0 from J; bases not matched to a gene: 11. The CDR3 is 19 amino acids. Germline V gives CDR1 SGHRS, CDR2 YFSETQ. CDR3 protein: CASSLSGTGDLLAKNIQYF. CDR3 bases: TGCGCCAGCAGCTTATCCGGGACAGGGGACTTACTAGCCAAAAACATTCAGTACTTC.

This sequence joins TRBV7-6 and TRBJ1-3; D not resolved. The V and J ends lost 5 bases and 4 bases respectively, with 15 bases between them. The CDR3 consists of 15 residues. Looked up from germline, CDR1 is SGHVS and CDR2 is FNYEAQ. The CDR3 bases are TGTGCCAGCAGCCCGGCCTCGTTCGAGGGAAACACCATATATTTT. It encodes CASSPASFEGNTIYF. The entire variable domain, with the rest obtained from reference TRBV7-6 and TRBJ1-3, is as follows: GAGVSQSPRYKVTKRGQDVALRCDPISGHVSLYWYRQALGQGPEFLTYFNYEAQQDKSGLPNDRFSAERPEGSISTLTIQRTEQRDSAMYRCASSPASFEGNTIYFGEGSWLTVV.

The rearrangement links TRBV12-5 to TRBJ2-1; no firm D call. CDR1 is LGHNT, CDR2 FRNRAP, per germline. V lost 7 bases and J 8 bases, leaving 18 bases between the germline ends. The CDR3 loop spans 14 amino acids. Written as DNA, the CDR3 is TGTGCTAGTGCCGCCGGCTTTGTTGGCGATGAGCAGTTCTTC. Translated, it gives CASAAGFVGDEQFF.

This clonotype occurred a few times. The chain couples TRBV7-8 to TRBJ2-4, with D perhaps TRBD1 or TRBD2 (5 bases each). Germline CDR1 and CDR2: SGHVS and FQNEAQ. The length of the CDR3 is 18 residues. The V end was cut by 0 bases, the J end by 0 bases, with 15 bases between. The CDR3 reads CASSLATRLGVAKNIQYF. CDR3 sequence (DNA): TGTGCCAGCAGCTTAGCGACAAGGTTGGGGGTAGCCAAAAACATTCAGTACTTC.

The V and J genes are TRBV29-1 and TRBJ2-1; 7 nucleotides agree with TRBD1. The CDR3 length is 14 residues. CDR1 and CDR2 from the germline V gene are SQVTM and ANQGSEA. J lost 0 bases, V lost 8 bases, and 7 bases had no gene match. The CDR3 here is CSTRDSSSYNEQFF. DNA of the CDR3: TGCAGCACACGGGACAGCAGCTCCTACAATGAGCAGTTCTTC.

The chain couples TRBV6-5 to TRBJ2-3, with TRBD2 matching over 13 bases. The CDR3 extends over 18 amino acids. After removal of 0 bases from V and 2 bases from J, the junction contained 5 bases not matched to a gene. Germline CDR1 reads MNHEY; CDR2 reads SVGAGI. This CDR3 reads CASSYSRLAGGPTDTQYF. Written as DNA, the CDR3 is TGTGCCAGCAGTTACTCCCGACTAGCGGGAGGCCCCACAGATACGCAGTATTTT.

The V gene is TRBV6-1, the J gene TRBJ1-5, with D perhaps matching TRBD1 (5 bases). CDR1 MNHNS and CDR2 SASEGT come from the germline V gene. The CDR3 length is 15 residues. With 4 bases removed from V and 4 bases from J, the gap between germline ends came to 14 bases. For the CDR3, the DNA is TGTGCCAGCAGTGGAGAGGCAGGGTTTAATCAGCCCCAGCATTTT. Its translation: CASSGEAGFNQPQHF.

V gene TRBV5-1 combines with J gene TRBJ2-5, with D perhaps matching TRBD2 (5 bases). The V end was cut by 7 bases, the J end by 2 bases, with 15 bases between. CDR3 size: 14 residues. Germline CDR1 SGHRS, CDR2 YFSETQ. DNA of the CDR3: TGCGCCAGCCGGCCGAGCGGTGCTCAAGAGACCCAGTACTTC. This encodes CASRPSGAQETQYF.

This clonotype came up a few times. The chain uses TRBV27 and TRBJ2-3; no definite D call. The V gene's germline CDR1 is MNHEY and CDR2 SMNVEV (reference sequence). V was cut by 6 bases and J by 4 bases, with 14 bases left in between. The CDR3 contains 14 residues. The CDR3 DNA sequence: TGTGCCAGCAGCCGAGAGTACCGGCCAGATACGCAGTATTTT. Translated: CASSREYRPDTQYF.

The chain uses TRBV5-1 and TRBJ2-3; D call uncertain. This CDR3 comprises 14 residues. V was clipped by 4 bases and J by 6 bases, with 15 bases between them. Germline CDR1 reads SGHRS; CDR2 reads YFSETQ. The CDR3 spells CASSAEQRADTQYF. The CDR3 nucleotides are TGCGCCAGCAGCGCAGAACAAAGAGCGGATACGCAGTATTTT.